The clone carrying this T cell receptor beta chain was found many times. No antigen is known for it. Donors uniformly comprised healthy Caucasians. V lost 2 bases, J lost 0 bases, and 4 bases lay in between. CDR3 size: 14 residues. Germline loops: CDR1 MNHEY, CDR2 SVGAGI. These data come from a study of identical twins. Study-level findings and limits: Recombination models fit unrelated individuals' TCR alpha sharing but underestimated twins'. The abundant beta clonotypes from cord blood had fewer insertions, and memory repertoires had none of this.

Unique molecular identifiers were in the cDNA, with template-switch universal primer binding. TCRdb re-analysed the 5' RACE reads in MiXCR, keeping a single row per CDR3 protein. Among fewer than 250,000 distinct CDR3 sequences listed, approximately 7% were seen once. Separately, the same data were catalogued under a study of yellow fever vaccine responses in identical twins.

The receptor comes from a woman aged 18 to 35 in good health. Material: memory (CD45RO+) T cells sorted from blood. The chain is built from TRBV6-5 and TRBJ1-4, with D unclear. Here the CDR3 DNA reads TGTGCCAGCAGTTACAGGCCAACTAATGAAAAACTGTTTTTT. It translates to CASSYRPTNEKLFF.